The clone carrying this T cell receptor (beta chain) has more than one count but fewer than ten. Its specificity is unknown. The data belong to a study of response to subunit inactivated influenza vaccine. Overall study results and limits: It was the authors' suggestion that each seasonal influenza vaccination recruits few new T cells.

Trimming took 5 bases from V and 0 from J; bases not matched to a gene: 7. Germline V gene sequence: CDR1 SGHTA, CDR2 FQGNSA. This CDR3 spans 17 amino acids. TCRdb independently ran MiXCR on the RT-PCR reads; one entry per CDR3 protein. Of around 480,000 distinct CDR3 sequences in the sample, approximately 9.9% are singletons; the top ten hold 12%. The clonotype comes from a man aged 45-65 years who received an inactivated influenza vaccine. Material: PBMCs from blood, obtained about 40 days after vaccination. This rearrangement joins TRBV7-2 to TRBJ2-3; 11 bases are shared with TRBD2. CDR3 coding DNA: TGTGCCAGCAGCCGACCGACTAGCGGGGATAGCACAGATACGCAGTATTTT. This encodes CASSRPTSGDSTDTQYF. The variable domain in full, with the rest retrieved from reference TRBV7-2 and TRBJ2-3, is GAGVSQSPSNKVTEKGKDVELRCDPISGHTALYWYRQSLGQGLEFLIYFQGNSAPDKSGLPSDRFSAERTGGSVSTLTIQRTQQEDSAVYLCASSRPTSGDSTDTQYFGPGTRLTVL.